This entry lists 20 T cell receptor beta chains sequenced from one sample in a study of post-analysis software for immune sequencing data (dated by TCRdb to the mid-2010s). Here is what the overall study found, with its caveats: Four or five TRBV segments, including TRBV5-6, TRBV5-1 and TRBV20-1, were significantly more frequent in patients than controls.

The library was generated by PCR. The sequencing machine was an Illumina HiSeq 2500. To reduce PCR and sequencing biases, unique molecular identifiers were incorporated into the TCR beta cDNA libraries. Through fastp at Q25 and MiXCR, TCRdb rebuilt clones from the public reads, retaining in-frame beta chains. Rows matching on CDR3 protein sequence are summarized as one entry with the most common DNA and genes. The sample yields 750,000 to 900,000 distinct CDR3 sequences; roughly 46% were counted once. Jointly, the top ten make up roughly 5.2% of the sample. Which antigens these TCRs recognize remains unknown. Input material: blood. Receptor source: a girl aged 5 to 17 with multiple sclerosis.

The DNA for the CDR3 is TGTGCCAGCAGTTCCGGGTGGAACACTGAAGCTTTCTTT. Translating gives CASSSGWNTEAFF. This chain uses TRBV6-6 with TRBJ1-1; unclear D gene. Germline V gene data show CDR1 as MNHNY and CDR2 as SVGAGI (reference sequence). CDR3 length equals 13 residues. V shed 4 bases and J shed 1 base, with 7 bases lying between them.

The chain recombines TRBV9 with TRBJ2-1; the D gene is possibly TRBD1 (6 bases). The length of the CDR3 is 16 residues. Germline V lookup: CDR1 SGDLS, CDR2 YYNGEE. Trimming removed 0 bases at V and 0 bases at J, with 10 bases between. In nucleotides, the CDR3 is TGTGCCAGCAGCGTAGGGGGGCTGAGCTCCTACAATGAGCAGTTCTTC. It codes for CASSVGGLSSYNEQFF.

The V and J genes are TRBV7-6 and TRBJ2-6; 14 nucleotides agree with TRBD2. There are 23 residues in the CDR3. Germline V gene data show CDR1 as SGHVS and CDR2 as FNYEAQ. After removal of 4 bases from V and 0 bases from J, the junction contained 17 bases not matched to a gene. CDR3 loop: CASSSALGLAGEPSYSGANVLTF. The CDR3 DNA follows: TGTGCCAGCAGCTCAGCTTTGGGACTAGCGGGAGAGCCCAGCTACTCTGGGGCCAACGTCCTGACTTTC. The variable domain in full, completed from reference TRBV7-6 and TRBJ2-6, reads GAGVSQSPRYKVTKRGQDVALRCDPISGHVSLYWYRQALGQGPEFLTYFNYEAQQDKSGLPNDRFSAERPEGSISTLTIQRTEQRDSAMYRCASSSALGLAGEPSYSGANVLTFGAGSRLTVL.

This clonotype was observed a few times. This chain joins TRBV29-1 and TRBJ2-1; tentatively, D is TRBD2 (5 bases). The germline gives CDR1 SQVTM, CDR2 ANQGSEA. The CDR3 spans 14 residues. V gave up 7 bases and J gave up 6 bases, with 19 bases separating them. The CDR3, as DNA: TGCAGCGCTGGGGTAGTAGCGACCATCAATGAGCAGTTCTTC. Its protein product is CSAGVVATINEQFF.

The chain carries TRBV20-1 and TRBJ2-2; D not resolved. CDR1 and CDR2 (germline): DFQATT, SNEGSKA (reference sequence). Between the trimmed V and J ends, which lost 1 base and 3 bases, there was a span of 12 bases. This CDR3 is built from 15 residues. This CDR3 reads CSARVPPGDTGELFF. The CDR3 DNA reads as TGCAGTGCTAGAGTTCCCCCTGGGGACACCGGGGAGCTGTTTTTT.

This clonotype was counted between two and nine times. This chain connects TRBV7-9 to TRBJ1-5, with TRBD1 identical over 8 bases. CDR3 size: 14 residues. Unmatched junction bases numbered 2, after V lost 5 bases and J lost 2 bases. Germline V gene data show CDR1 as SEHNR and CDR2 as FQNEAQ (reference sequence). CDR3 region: CASSPDRGNQPQHF. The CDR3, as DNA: TGTGCCAGCAGCCCGGACAGGGGCAATCAGCCCCAGCATTTT.

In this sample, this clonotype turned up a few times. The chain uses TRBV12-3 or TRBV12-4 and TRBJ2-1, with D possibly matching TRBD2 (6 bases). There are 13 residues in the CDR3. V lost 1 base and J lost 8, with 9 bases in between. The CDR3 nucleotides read TGTGCCAGCAGTTTAGGTGCGGGGTATGAGCAGTTCTTC. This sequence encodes CASSLGAGYEQFF.

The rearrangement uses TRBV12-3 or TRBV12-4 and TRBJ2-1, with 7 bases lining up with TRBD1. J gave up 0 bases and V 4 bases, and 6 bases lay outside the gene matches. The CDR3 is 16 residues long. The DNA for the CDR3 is TGTGCCAGCAGTTGGGGACAGATGAGCTCCTACAATGAGCAGTTCTTC. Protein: CASSWGQMSSYNEQFF.

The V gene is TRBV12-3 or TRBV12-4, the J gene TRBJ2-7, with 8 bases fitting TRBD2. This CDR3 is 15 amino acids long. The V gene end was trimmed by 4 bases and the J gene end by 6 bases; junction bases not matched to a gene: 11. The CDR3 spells CASSSLARGEGEQYF. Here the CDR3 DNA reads TGTGCCAGCAGTTCCCTAGCGCGGGGGGAAGGCGAGCAGTACTTC.

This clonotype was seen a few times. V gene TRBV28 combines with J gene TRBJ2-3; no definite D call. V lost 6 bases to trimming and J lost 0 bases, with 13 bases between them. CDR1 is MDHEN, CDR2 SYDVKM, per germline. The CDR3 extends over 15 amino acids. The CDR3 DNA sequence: TGTGCCAGCAGCCTTCCGGGCTCTAGCACAGATACGCAGTATTTT. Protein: CASSLPGSSTDTQYF.

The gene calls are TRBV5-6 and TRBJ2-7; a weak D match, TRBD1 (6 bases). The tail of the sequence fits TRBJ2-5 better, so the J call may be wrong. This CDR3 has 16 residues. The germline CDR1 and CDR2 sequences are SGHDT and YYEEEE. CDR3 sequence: CASSEYRALPQETQYF. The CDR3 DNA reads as TGTGCCAGCAGCGAGTACAGGGCGCTGCCACAAGAGACCCAGTACTTC.

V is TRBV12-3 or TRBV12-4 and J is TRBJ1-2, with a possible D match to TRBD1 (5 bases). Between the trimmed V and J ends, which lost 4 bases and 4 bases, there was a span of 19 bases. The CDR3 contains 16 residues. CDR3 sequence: CASSWGGGEDVYGYTF. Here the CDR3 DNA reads TGTGCCAGCAGTTGGGGCGGCGGAGAGGATGTCTATGGCTACACCTTC.

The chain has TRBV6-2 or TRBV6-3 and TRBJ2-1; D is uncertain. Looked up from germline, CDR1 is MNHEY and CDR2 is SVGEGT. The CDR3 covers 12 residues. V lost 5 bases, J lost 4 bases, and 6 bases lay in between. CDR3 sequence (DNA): TGTGCCAGCAGTGCAGTTTACAATGAGCAGTTCTTC. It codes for CASSAVYNEQFF.

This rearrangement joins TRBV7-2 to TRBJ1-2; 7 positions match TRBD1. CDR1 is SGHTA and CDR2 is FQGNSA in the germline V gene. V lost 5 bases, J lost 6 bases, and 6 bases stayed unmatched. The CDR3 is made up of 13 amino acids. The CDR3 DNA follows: TGTGCCAGCAGCACAGGGGATGTCAATGGCTACACCTTC. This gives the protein CASSTGDVNGYTF.

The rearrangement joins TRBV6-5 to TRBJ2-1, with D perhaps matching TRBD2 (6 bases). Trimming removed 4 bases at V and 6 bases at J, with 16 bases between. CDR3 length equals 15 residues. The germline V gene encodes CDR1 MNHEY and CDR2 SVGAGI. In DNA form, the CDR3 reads TGTGCCAGCAGTTTAGGAATAGCGGCACTCAATGAGCAGTTCTTC. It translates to CASSLGIAALNEQFF.

This CDR3 is CASSADLLQGSTF. The CDR3 DNA sequence: TGTGCCAGCAGCGCCGACCTACTACAGGGATCCACCTTC. The J gene is TRBJ1-2, the V gene TRBV7-9, with D possibly TRBD1 on 6 matching bases. CDR3 size: 13 residues. Germline CDR1 reads SEHNR; CDR2 reads FQNEAQ (reference sequence). Trimming removed 5 bases at V and 13 bases at J, with 20 bases between.

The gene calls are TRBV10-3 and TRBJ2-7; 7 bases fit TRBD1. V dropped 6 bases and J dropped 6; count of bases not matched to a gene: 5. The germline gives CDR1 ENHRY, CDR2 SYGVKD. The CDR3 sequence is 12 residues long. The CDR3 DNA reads TGTGCCATCAGAGAACAGGGGAGCGAGCAGTACTTC. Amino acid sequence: CAIREQGSEQYF.

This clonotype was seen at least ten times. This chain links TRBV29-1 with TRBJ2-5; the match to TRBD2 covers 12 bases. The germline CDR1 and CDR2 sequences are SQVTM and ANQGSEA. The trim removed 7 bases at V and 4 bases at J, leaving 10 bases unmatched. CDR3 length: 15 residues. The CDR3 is CSALTSGGAGETQYF. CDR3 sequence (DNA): TGCAGCGCCCTGACTAGCGGGGGAGCGGGAGAGACCCAGTACTTC.

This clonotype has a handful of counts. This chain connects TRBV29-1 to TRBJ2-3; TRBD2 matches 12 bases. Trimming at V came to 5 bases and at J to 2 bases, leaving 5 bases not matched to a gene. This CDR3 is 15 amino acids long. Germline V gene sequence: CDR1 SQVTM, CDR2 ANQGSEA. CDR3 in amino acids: CSVLRTSGNTDTQYF. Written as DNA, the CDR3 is TGCAGCGTTCTACGGACTAGCGGGAACACAGATACGCAGTATTTT.

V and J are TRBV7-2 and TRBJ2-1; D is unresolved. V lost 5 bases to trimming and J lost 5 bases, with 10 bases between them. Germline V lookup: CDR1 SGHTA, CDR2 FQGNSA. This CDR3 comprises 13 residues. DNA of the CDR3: TGTGCCAGCAGCCCTCAGTACAACAATGAGCAGTTCTTC. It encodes CASSPQYNNEQFF. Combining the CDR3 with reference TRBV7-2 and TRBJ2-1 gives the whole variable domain GAGVSQSPSNKVTEKGKDVELRCDPISGHTALYWYRQSLGQGLEFLIYFQGNSAPDKSGLPSDRFSAERTGGSVSTLTIQRTQQEDSAVYLCASSPQYNNEQFFGPGTRLTVL.